The 32 T cell receptor beta chains presented below share a single source sample, sequenced in a study of blood T cells in healthy people across ages. Using a J-beta primer mix together with a sample-barcoded 5' primer, a second PCR was run for roughly 6 to 11 cycles. MiXCR was run by TCRdb on the 5' RACE reads, yielding one entry per CDR3 protein. The data contain about 1 million distinct CDR3 sequences, 35% to 50% of them singletons. Sequenced: blood. These receptor sequences come from a woman aged 55 to 70 in good health.

This clonotype was counted between two and nine times. This chain connects TRBV15 to TRBJ2-7; 7 bases map to TRBD1. V trimming: 1 base; J trimming: 3 bases; junction bases outside the gene matches: 0. CDR1 and CDR2 (germline): LNHNV, YYDKDF (reference sequence). The CDR3 is 13 amino acids. CDR3 coding DNA: TGTGCCACCAGCAGAGGGACAGGCTACGAGCAGTACTTC. It yields the protein CATSRGTGYEQYF.

This clonotype has a single count. The rearrangement joins TRBV7-2 to TRBJ2-7, with 9 bases fitting TRBD2. The germline CDR1 and CDR2 sequences are SGHTA and FQGNSA. V trimming: 5 bases; J trimming: 7 bases; junction bases outside the gene matches: 12. The CDR3 totals 15 residues. In DNA, the CDR3 is TGTGCCAGCAGCCGGAGACTAGCGGCCAACAATGAGCAGTACTTC. This gives the protein CASSRRLAANNEQYF. Full variable domain (remainder filled in from reference TRBV7-2 and TRBJ2-7): GAGVSQSPSNKVTEKGKDVELRCDPISGHTALYWYRQSLGQGLEFLIYFQGNSAPDKSGLPSDRFSAERTGGSVSTLTIQRTQQEDSAVYLCASSRRLAANNEQYFGPGTRLTVT.

This chain joins TRBV5-1 and TRBJ2-7; TRBD1 agrees at 9 bases. The germline V gene has CDR1 SGHRS and CDR2 YFSETQ. CDR3 length: 15 amino acids. The V and J ends lost 4 bases and 3 bases, in that order; junction bases with no gene match: 8. CDR3 bases: TGCGCCAGCAGCCTGGGACAGGGTTTAGTCTACGAGCAGTACTTC. This translates into CASSLGQGLVYEQYF.

V is TRBV28 and J is TRBJ2-3; weak D call: TRBD2 (6 bases). The V gene lost 5 bases and the J gene lost 4 bases, with 22 bases spanning the gap. Per the germline V gene, CDR1 is MDHEN and CDR2 is SYDVKM. This CDR3 spans 17 amino acids. The CDR3 loop is CASSTLVVDWGADTQYF. Here the CDR3 DNA reads TGTGCCAGCAGTACTTTAGTGGTAGATTGGGGGGCAGATACGCAGTATTTT.

This clonotype has only a few counts. The chain recombines TRBV28 with TRBJ2-5, with 9 nucleotides matching TRBD2. Trimming took 2 bases from V and 1 from J; bases not matched to a gene: 2. The CDR3 is made up of 15 amino acids. Germline CDR1 MDHEN, CDR2 SYDVKM. The CDR3 loop reads CASSLLAGIQETQYF. CDR3 nucleotides: TGTGCCAGCAGTTTACTAGCGGGGATCCAAGAGACCCAGTACTTC.

The genes are TRBV28 and TRBJ2-7; 7 positions match TRBD1. The CDR3 is 16 amino acids. J lost 3 bases, V lost 3 bases, and 11 bases had no gene match. Germline V gives CDR1 MDHEN, CDR2 SYDVKM. For the CDR3, the DNA is TGTGCCAGCAGTTTCCAACAGGGGCTTGGTTTCTACGAGCAGTACTTC. Encoded protein: CASSFQQGLGFYEQYF.

This clonotype was picked up a small number of times. The chain has TRBV6-6 and TRBJ2-5; D gene uncertain. This CDR3 spans 15 amino acids. V was clipped by 6 bases and J by 1 base, with 15 bases between them. The germline V gene encodes CDR1 MNHNY and CDR2 SVGAGI (reference sequence). CDR3 amino acids: CASSLRTVAQETQYF. In DNA, the CDR3 is TGTGCCAGCAGCCTCCGGACGGTCGCCCAAGAGACCCAGTACTTC.

V is TRBV7-9 and J is TRBJ2-1; no reliable D call. The J call may be in error: the DNA end matches TRBJ2-7 better. From germline, CDR1 is SEHNR and CDR2 FQNEAQ (reference sequence). The CDR3 extends over 17 amino acids. The CDR3 DNA sequence: TGTGCCAGCAGCTTAGGGTCTGAGCGTACTCCCTACAATGAGCAGTACTTC. Translated, it gives CASSLGSERTPYNEQYF.

V is TRBV28 and J is TRBJ2-1, with 10 bases aligning to TRBD2. J gave up 12 bases and V 2 bases, and 13 bases lay outside the gene matches. Germline V CDR1 and CDR2: MDHEN, SYDVKM. This CDR3 region has 16 residues. CDR3: CASSLSGRALLGVQFF. The CDR3 DNA reads TGTGCCAGCAGTTTAAGCGGGAGGGCCCTTCTCGGTGTGCAGTTCTTC. The variable domain in full, with the rest retrieved from reference TRBV28 and TRBJ2-1, is DVKVTQSSRYLVKRTGEKVFLECVQDMDHENMFWYRQDPGLGLRLIYFSYDVKMKEKGDIPEGYSVSREKKERFSLILESASTNQTSMYLCASSLSGRALLGVQFFGPGTRLTVL.

The rearrangement uses TRBV20-1 and TRBJ2-4, with 13 bases aligning to TRBD2. Matching the DNA end better, TRBJ2-7 makes the J call doubtful. CDR3 length: 15 amino acids. Germline loops: CDR1 DFQATT, CDR2 SNEGSKA (reference sequence). CDR3 sequence (DNA): TGCAGTGCTAGAGAGGGGACTAGCGGGATGTACGAGCAGTACTTC. Residues: CSAREGTSGMYEQYF.

The CDR3 is CASRIGTSGRGETQYF. As DNA, the CDR3 is TGTGCCAGCAGGATCGGGACTAGCGGGAGAGGAGAGACCCAGTACTTC. The J gene is TRBJ2-5, the V gene TRBV2, with 14 bases identical to TRBD2. The trim removed 6 bases at V and 4 bases at J, leaving 7 bases unmatched. The CDR3 consists of 16 residues. Germline V lookup: CDR1 SNHLY, CDR2 FYNNEI.

The V call is TRBV29-1, the J call TRBJ2-7, with D maybe TRBD1 (6 bases). This CDR3 comprises 14 residues. The V and J ends lost 6 bases and 0 bases respectively, with 15 bases between them. In germline, CDR1 is SQVTM, CDR2 ANQGSEA. Here the CDR3 DNA reads TGCAGCGTGGTGACAGGCCCTAGCTCCTACGAGCAGTACTTC. Its translation is CSVVTGPSSYEQYF.

This clonotype was observed a handful of times. The gene calls are TRBV6-6 and TRBJ1-6; TRBD1 is a possible D gene (5 bases). Trimming took 7 bases from V and 6 from J, leaving 13 bases between them. CDR1 and CDR2 from the germline V gene are MNHNY and SVGAGI (reference sequence). The CDR3 loop spans 14 amino acids. This CDR3 reads CASTLRGPNSPLHF. CDR3 in DNA: TGTGCCAGCACCCTAAGGGGCCCTAATTCACCCCTCCACTTT.

The chain has TRBV2 and TRBJ2-5, with D unresolved. Germline loops: CDR1 SNHLY, CDR2 FYNNEI. There are 14 residues in the CDR3. V gave up 2 bases and J gave up 5 bases, with 12 bases separating them. This CDR3 reads CASSERAVMETQYF. The CDR3 coding sequence is TGTGCCAGCAGTGAACGGGCAGTGATGGAGACCCAGTACTTC.

The chain combines TRBV28 with TRBJ2-7; D perhaps matches TRBD2 (7 bases). This CDR3 spans 14 amino acids. Germline V gene sequence: CDR1 MDHEN, CDR2 SYDVKM. V lost 10 bases to trimming and J lost 2 bases, with 18 bases between them. The CDR3 reads CATLGAGAAYEQYF. The DNA of the CDR3 is TGTGCCACCCTGGGGGCGGGAGCCGCCTACGAGCAGTACTTC.

This clonotype has a handful of counts. This chain uses TRBV7-9 with TRBJ1-5; no clear D gene. Trimming stripped 1 base from V and 4 bases from J, with 5 bases between. Germline values: CDR1 SEHNR, CDR2 FQNEAQ (reference sequence). The length of the CDR3 is 13 residues. CDR3 bases: TGTGCCAGCAGCTTAGAAGCGAATCAGCCCCAGCATTTT. This encodes CASSLEANQPQHF.

This chain joins TRBV6-5 and TRBJ2-5, with D hard to call. Germline values: CDR1 MNHEY, CDR2 SVGAGI. The CDR3 totals 13 residues. Between the trimmed V and J ends, which lost 0 bases and 11 bases, there was a span of 13 bases. The CDR3 protein is CASSYSSESEQYF. For the CDR3, the DNA is TGTGCCAGCAGTTACTCATCCGAGAGTGAGCAGTACTTC.

A few counts support this clonotype. The rearrangement joins TRBV6-5 to TRBJ2-7, with TRBD1 matching 7 bases. The CDR3 loop spans 13 amino acids. V lost 8 bases, J lost 3 bases, and 7 bases stayed unmatched. Looked up from germline, CDR1 is MNHEY and CDR2 is SVGAGI. CDR3 amino acids: CASGSGQLYEQYF. DNA of the CDR3: TGTGCCAGCGGCTCGGGACAGCTCTACGAGCAGTACTTC.

This clonotype was picked up a small number of times. The chain links TRBV25-1 to TRBJ2-5; either TRBD1 or TRBD2 may fit D (5 bases each). The CDR3 covers 15 residues. In germline, CDR1 is MGHDK, CDR2 SYGVNS. The germline V and J ends were trimmed by 4 bases and 5 bases, with 17 bases remaining between them. The chain's CDR3 is CASSAWGGGGETQYF. CDR3 in DNA: TGTGCCAGCAGTGCCTGGGGCGGCGGCGGGGAGACCCAGTACTTC.

The V call is TRBV29-1, the J call TRBJ2-2; no definite D call. CDR1 is SQVTM and CDR2 is ANQGSEA in the germline V gene. The V end was cut by 5 bases, the J end by 7 bases, with 11 bases between. This CDR3 contains 12 residues. The CDR3 bases are TGCAGCGTTCGCAAGATTGGCGGGGAGCTGTTTTTT. Protein: CSVRKIGGELFF.

The CDR3 reads CASSQLTGLGYEQYF. The CDR3 DNA reads TGTGCCAGCAGCCAATTGACAGGGCTAGGATACGAGCAGTACTTC. This sequence joins TRBV3-1 and TRBJ2-7, with TRBD1 identical over 7 bases. CDR1 is LGHDT and CDR2 is YNNKEL in the germline V gene (reference sequence). This CDR3 spans 15 amino acids. V lost 2 bases, J lost 4 bases, and 8 bases stayed unmatched.

The chain has TRBV20-1 and TRBJ2-3; D call uncertain. V was cut by 0 bases and J by 2 bases, with 12 bases left in between. The germline gives CDR1 DFQATT, CDR2 SNEGSKA (reference sequence). This CDR3 spans 15 amino acids. CDR3 sequence reads: CSARDIALVTDTQYF. DNA for the CDR3: TGCAGTGCTAGAGATATCGCGCTAGTCACAGATACGCAGTATTTT.

The table lists this clonotype with a few counts. This chain joins TRBV24-1 and TRBJ2-3, with D perhaps matching TRBD1 (6 bases). Trimming removed 2 bases from V and 1 base from J, with 12 bases in between. The CDR3 extends over 16 amino acids. CDR1 is KGHDR and CDR2 is SFDVKD in the germline V gene. CDR3: CATSDSYRVGTDTQYF. In DNA form, the CDR3 reads TGTGCCACCAGTGATTCCTACAGGGTGGGCACAGATACGCAGTATTTT.

This clonotype came up many times. The genes are TRBV10-3 and TRBJ2-1; a weak D match, TRBD1 (6 bases). CDR3 size: 13 residues. Per germline, CDR1 ENHRY and CDR2 SYGVKD. Deletions cut 7 bases from V and 6 bases from J, with 13 bases between. CDR3 sequence (DNA): TGTGCCATCAAGAAAACGGACAGCAATGAGCAGTTCTTC. The encoded protein is CAIKKTDSNEQFF.

This clonotype was counted a single time. The rearrangement joins TRBV11-3 to TRBJ1-1; possible D gene TRBD1, 5 bases. Looked up from germline, CDR1 is SGHNT and CDR2 is YENEEA. Deletions cut 1 base from V and 11 bases from J, with 11 bases between. The CDR3 extends over 12 amino acids. CDR3 coding DNA: TGTGCCAGCAGCTTAGGATCCGGGGGGGCTTTCTTT. Protein: CASSLGSGGAFF.

The chain joins TRBV7-8 to TRBJ2-3; 11 positions agree with TRBD2. V shed 5 bases, J shed 2 bases, and the junction held 6 bases outside the gene matches. The CDR3 runs to 16 residues. CDR1 and CDR2 (germline): SGHVS, FQNEAQ. The CDR3 bases are TGTGCCAGCAGCCATGGGACTAGCGGCTTCACAGATACGCAGTATTTT. It encodes CASSHGTSGFTDTQYF.

The J gene is TRBJ2-5, the V gene TRBV25-1, with 9 positions matching TRBD1. The CDR3 spans 14 residues. Germline CDR1 and CDR2: MGHDK and SYGVNS. V lost 3 bases to trimming and J lost 4 bases; unmatched junction nucleotides: 3. The CDR3 protein is CASSEGQGLETQYF. The CDR3 region has the DNA TGTGCCAGCAGTGAGGGACAGGGTTTAGAGACCCAGTACTTC.

This chain joins TRBV24-1 and TRBJ2-2, with unresolved D. Germline V lookup: CDR1 KGHDR, CDR2 SFDVKD. V gave up 3 bases and J gave up 3 bases, with 1 base separating them. The CDR3 sequence is 12 residues long. CDR3 region: CATSDHTGELFF. CDR3 bases: TGTGCCACCAGTGATCACACCGGGGAGCTGTTTTTT.

This clonotype appeared once. The chain is built from TRBV5-6 and TRBJ1-5, with TRBD1 matching over 9 bases. With V trimmed by 3 bases and J by 8 bases, 6 bases remained unmatched. CDR1 SGHDT and CDR2 YYEEEE come from the germline V gene. The CDR3 totals 14 residues. The CDR3 here is CASSSGTGNEPQHF. DNA of the CDR3: TGTGCCAGCAGCTCCGGGACAGGGAATGAGCCCCAGCATTTT.

The chain employs TRBV19 and TRBJ2-1; weak D call: TRBD2 (6 bases). The V end lost 10 bases, the J end lost 0 bases, and 10 bases lay between the germline ends. The CDR3 has 13 residues. The germline V gene has CDR1 LNHDA and CDR2 SQIVND (reference sequence). CDR3 loop: CAITGGSYNEQFF. The CDR3 region has the DNA TGTGCCATCACCGGGGGCTCCTACAATGAGCAGTTCTTC.

This clonotype was counted only a few times. The chain carries TRBV20-1 and TRBJ1-2, with TRBD1 identical over 7 bases. There are 13 residues in the CDR3. The germline CDR1 and CDR2 sequences are DFQATT and SNEGSKA (reference sequence). V trimming: 1 base; J trimming: 10 bases; junction bases outside the gene matches: 9. The CDR3 here is CSARATAGTDYTF. CDR3 DNA sequence: TGCAGTGCTAGAGCAACCGCCGGGACAGACTACACCTTC.

The V and J genes are TRBV6-5 and TRBJ2-7; tentatively, D is TRBD1 (6 bases). This CDR3 is 13 amino acids long. V was pared by 5 bases and J by 3 bases, with 11 bases between. Germline V gives CDR1 MNHEY, CDR2 SVGAGI. The CDR3 DNA reads as TGTGCCAGCAGTCGGACAGACAACTACGAGCAGTACTTC. It specifies CASSRTDNYEQYF.